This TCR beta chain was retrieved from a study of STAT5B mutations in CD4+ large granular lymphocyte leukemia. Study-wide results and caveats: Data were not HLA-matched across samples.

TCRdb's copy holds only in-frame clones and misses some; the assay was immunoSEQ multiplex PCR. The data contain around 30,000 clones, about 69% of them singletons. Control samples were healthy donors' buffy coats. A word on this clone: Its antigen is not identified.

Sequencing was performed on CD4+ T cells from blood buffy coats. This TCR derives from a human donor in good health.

In DNA form, the CDR3 reads TGTGCCAGCAGCCCGGAGAGGGGGTTCACCTACGAGCAGTACTTC. Residues: CASSPERGFTYEQYF. The rearrangement uses TRBV6-5 and TRBJ2-7; TRBD1 might be the D (6 bases). The CDR3 loop spans 15 amino acids. The ends were cut back, 6 bases at V and 2 bases at J, with 17 bases in the middle. Germline loops: CDR1 MNHEY, CDR2 SVGAGI.